These 32 T cell receptor beta chains share one sample of origin, sequenced in a study of memory CD4+ T cells and cytomegalovirus serostatus (dated by TCRdb to about 2019). The receptor library was made with the immunoSEQ multiplex PCR assay. TCRdb holds this immuneACCESS table with in-frame rearrangements only. Some clones are missing; in checked studies, unresolved V genes explain under half, and the rest has no known cause. Here the sample has 55,000 to 65,000 clones; about four fifths occur a single time. The ten largest clones add up to roughly 0.5% of the sample. A FACSAria II was used to sort memory CD4+ T cells, defined as single viable CD3+CD4+CD8-CD45RO+ cells. The sequenced material came from memory CD4+ T cells from blood. The receptor set was obtained from an adult in good health and CMV-seronegative. Some clones in this sample may be carry-over from other donors' samples.

The rearrangement links TRBV4-2 to TRBJ2-5, with TRBD1 as a possible D gene (5 bases). Trimming shortened V by 3 bases and J by 5 bases, and 19 bases separated the two germline ends. Looked up from germline, CDR1 is LGHNA and CDR2 is YNFKEQ. The CDR3 covers 16 residues. CDR3 nucleotides: TGTGCCAGCAGCCAGGCCGGTCAGGGCCTAGGGGAGACCCAGTACTTC. Translating gives CASSQAGQGLGETQYF.

The chain uses TRBV5-1 and TRBJ2-3; D call uncertain. The V end lost 1 base, the J end lost 4 bases, and 10 bases lay between the germline ends. This CDR3 has 14 residues. Germline loops: CDR1 SGHRS, CDR2 YFSETQ. Written as DNA, the CDR3 is TGCGCCAGCAGCTTGACGCGGATCCCAGATACGCAGTATTTT. Its translation is CASSLTRIPDTQYF. Full variable domain (rest looked up from reference TRBV5-1 and TRBJ2-3): KAGVTQTPRYLIKTRGQQVTLSCSPISGHRSVSWYQQTPGQGLQFLFEYFSETQRNKGNFPGRFSGRQFSNSRSEMNVSTLELGDSALYLCASSLTRIPDTQYFGPGTRLTVL.

V and J are TRBV11-2 and TRBJ1-4, with D uncertain. CDR1 SGHAT and CDR2 FQNNGV come from the germline V gene. This CDR3 is built from 15 residues. The V end lost 7 bases, the J end lost 4 bases, and 16 bases lay between the germline ends. The CDR3 is CASTPRGLGNEKLFF. Here the CDR3 DNA reads TGTGCCAGCACCCCCCGAGGGTTGGGTAATGAAAAACTGTTTTTT.

V usage is TRBV7-2 and J usage is TRBJ2-7, with 8 bases matching TRBD2. The CDR3 loop spans 15 amino acids. Germline V lookup: CDR1 SGHTA, CDR2 FQGNSA. J was trimmed by 3 bases and V by 0 bases; bases with no gene match: 4. CDR3 DNA: TGTGCCAGCAGCTTAGCGGCCAGCGGGAGCTACGAGCAGTACTTC. Its translation is CASSLAASGSYEQYF.

V and J are TRBV7-2 and TRBJ2-7, with D perhaps being TRBD1 or TRBD2 (5 bases each). V shed 3 bases and J shed 1 base, with 7 bases lying between them. The CDR3 runs 13 residues. Germline loops: CDR1 SGHTA, CDR2 FQGNSA. The CDR3 DNA follows: TGTGCCAGCAGCTTGGGACCATCCTACGAGCAGTACTTC. This codes for CASSLGPSYEQYF.

V gene TRBV30 combines with J gene TRBJ1-6; perhaps TRBD1 as D (6 bases). Germline V gives CDR1 GTSNPN, CDR2 SVGIG (reference sequence). Trimming stripped 1 base from V and 6 bases from J, with 16 bases between. This CDR3 is 16 amino acids long. The CDR3 sequence: CAWSGHLGQINSPLHF. In DNA form, the CDR3 reads TGTGCCTGGAGTGGCCACCTTGGACAGATTAATTCACCCCTCCACTTT.

CDR3 coding DNA: TGTGCCAGCAGCTTGCTAGCGGGAGTGGGCGGGGAGCTGTTTTTT. It specifies CASSLLAGVGGELFF. The chain combines TRBV7-3 with TRBJ2-2; 10 bases map to TRBD2. Germline CDR1 SGHTA, CDR2 FQGTGA. V lost 3 bases and J lost 7; bases outside the gene matches: 5. The CDR3 runs 15 residues.

This clone was found a few times. This chain uses TRBV7-2 with TRBJ2-5; 12 bases are shared with TRBD2. J lost 13 bases, V lost 0 bases, and 6 bases had no gene match. From germline, CDR1 is SGHTA and CDR2 FQGNSA. The CDR3 has 14 amino acids. The CDR3 DNA reads as TGTGCCAGCAGCTTAGCAGGGCTAGCGGGAGGGCTGTACTTC. Translating gives CASSLAGLAGGLYF.

V is TRBV19 and J is TRBJ1-1; D gene unclear. Trimming took off 3 bases at V and 4 bases at J, with 12 bases between the two ends. The CDR3 covers 14 residues. Germline V gives CDR1 LNHDA, CDR2 SQIVND (reference sequence). The CDR3 here is CASSIRGPGTEAFF. The CDR3 DNA follows: TGTGCCAGTAGTATTAGAGGGCCGGGCACTGAAGCTTTCTTT. Complete variable domain (other parts from reference TRBV19 and TRBJ1-1): DGGITQSPKYLFRKEGQNVTLSCEQNLNHDAMYWYRQDPGQGLRLIYYSQIVNDFQKGDIAEGYSVSREKKESFPLTVTSAQKNPTAFYLCASSIRGPGTEAFFGQGTRLTVV.

The chain carries TRBV7-8 and TRBJ2-7, with TRBD1 matching over 7 bases. Germline V gives CDR1 SGHVS, CDR2 FQNEAQ. V lost 5 bases to trimming and J lost 0 bases; unmatched junction nucleotides: 7. The CDR3 is made up of 15 amino acids. The CDR3 loop reads CASSTSTGTSYEQYF. The CDR3 nucleotides read TGTGCCAGCAGCACCTCGACAGGGACCTCCTACGAGCAGTACTTC.

The genes are TRBV5-1 and TRBJ1-1; the D is unclear. The V gene lost 4 bases and the J gene lost 1 base, with 8 bases spanning the gap. In germline, CDR1 is SGHRS, CDR2 YFSETQ. The CDR3 has 13 amino acids. Here the CDR3 reads CASSPLGNTEAFF. The CDR3 nucleotides read TGCGCCAGCAGCCCGTTGGGGAACACTGAAGCTTTCTTT.

This chain connects TRBV6-4 to TRBJ1-4, with D unclear. Germline V gives CDR1 MRHNA, CDR2 SNTAGT. The CDR3 loop spans 13 amino acids. The V end lost 7 bases, the J end lost 8 bases, and 14 bases lay between the germline ends. The chain's CDR3 is CASIGPQREKLFF. The DNA for the CDR3 is TGTGCCAGCATAGGGCCTCAAAGGGAAAAACTGTTTTTT.

In this sample, this clone turned up a few times. The CDR3 is CASSATLAGQTQYF. The CDR3 DNA follows: TGTGCCAGCAGCGCCACACTAGCGGGTCAGACCCAGTACTTC. V gene TRBV9 combines with J gene TRBJ2-5; 9 bases align to TRBD2. Losses at the gene ends were 3 bases for V and 6 bases for J; bases not matched to a gene: 6. Germline CDR1 is SGDLS and CDR2 is YYNGEE. This CDR3 contains 14 residues.

The chain employs TRBV29-1 and TRBJ2-1, with 11 bases that match TRBD2. This CDR3 has 16 residues. CDR1 and CDR2 from the germline V gene are SQVTM and ANQGSEA. Losses at the gene ends were 6 bases for V and 2 bases for J; bases not matched to a gene: 9. The CDR3, as DNA: TGCAGCGTGGCAGGGACTAGCGGTCCGCCCTACAATGAGCAGTTCTTC. This encodes CSVAGTSGPPYNEQFF.

This sequence joins TRBV2 and TRBJ1-5; a possible D gene is TRBD1 (5 bases). V lost 6 bases and J 0 bases, leaving 9 bases between the germline ends. CDR1 is SNHLY, CDR2 FYNNEI, per germline. This CDR3 is 14 amino acids long. The CDR3 region is CASRPDSSNQPQHF. DNA of the CDR3: TGTGCCAGCAGACCTGACAGTAGCAATCAGCCCCAGCATTTT.

The CDR3: CASSEVRGAGEGYEQYF. The CDR3 DNA follows: TGTGCCAGCAGTGAAGTCCGAGGAGCGGGAGAAGGGTACGAGCAGTACTTC. V gene TRBV25-1 combines with J gene TRBJ2-7; 8 nucleotides align to TRBD2. CDR3 length: 17 residues. Germline assignment: CDR1 MGHDK and CDR2 SYGVNS. V dropped 2 bases and J dropped 4; count of bases not matched to a gene: 13.

The J gene is TRBJ2-5, the V gene TRBV7-6; D might be TRBD1 or TRBD2, each matching 6 bases. Germline lookup yields CDR1 SGHVS and CDR2 FNYEAQ. This CDR3 is 15 amino acids long. Between the trimmed V and J ends, which lost 2 bases and 4 bases, there was a span of 14 bases. The CDR3 DNA reads as TGTGCCAGCAGCTTAAATAGTGGAGGGGGAGAGACCCAGTACTTC. Its protein is CASSLNSGGGETQYF.

The chain links TRBV7-9 to TRBJ2-3, with 10 nucleotides matching TRBD2. CDR3 size: 16 residues. Germline trimming cut 5 bases from V and 4 bases from J; bases unmatched to any gene: 9. Germline V gene lookup returns CDR1 SEHNR and CDR2 FQNEAQ (reference sequence). The CDR3 loop is CASSPQLAGFSDTQYF. CDR3 DNA sequence: TGTGCCAGCAGCCCACAACTAGCGGGATTCTCAGATACGCAGTATTTT. The full variable domain, in which reference TRBV7-9 and TRBJ2-3 provide the parts outside the CDR3, is DTGVSQNPRHKITKRGQNVTFRCDPISEHNRLYWYRQTLGQGPEFLTYFQNEAQLEKSRLLSDRFSAERPKGSFSTLEIQRTEQGDSAMYLCASSPQLAGFSDTQYFGPGTRLTVL.

This chain joins TRBV7-3 and TRBJ2-1; no reliable D call. This CDR3 has 13 amino acids. Per the germline V gene, CDR1 is SGHTA and CDR2 is FQGTGA. Trimming pared 4 bases from V and 1 base from J, leaving 5 bases between. As DNA, the CDR3 is TGTGCCAGCAGCTCTCAATCCTACAATGAGCAGTTCTTC. Its translation is CASSSQSYNEQFF.

The chain couples TRBV5-6 to TRBJ1-4; unclear D gene. Trimming removed 1 base from V and 3 bases from J, with 7 bases in between. The CDR3 totals 14 residues. Per germline, CDR1 SGHDT and CDR2 YYEEEE. CDR3 residues: CASSLMRPNEKLFF. The CDR3 DNA sequence: TGTGCCAGCAGCTTGATGAGACCTAATGAAAAACTGTTTTTT. The whole variable domain, remainder taken from reference TRBV5-6 and TRBJ1-4, is DAGVTQSPTHLIKTRGQQVTLRCSPKSGHDTVSWYQQALGQGPQFIFQYYEEEERQRGNFPDRFSGHQFPNYSSELNVNALLLGDSALYLCASSLMRPNEKLFFGSGTQLSVL.

This chain links TRBV29-1 with TRBJ2-1, with 8 bases matching TRBD2. This CDR3 comprises 16 residues. CDR1 is SQVTM, CDR2 ANQGSEA, per germline. V lost 5 bases and J lost 5; bases outside the gene matches: 14. This CDR3 is CSVIGGGVRLNNEQFF. The CDR3 DNA sequence: TGCAGCGTTATCGGGGGGGGCGTCCGTTTGAACAATGAGCAGTTCTTC.

This clone was recorded a few times. The genes are TRBV5-1 and TRBJ2-5, with a tentative D call TRBD2 (6 bases). Germline lookup yields CDR1 SGHRS and CDR2 YFSETQ. With 7 bases removed from V and 5 bases from J, the gap between germline ends came to 24 bases. This CDR3 has 16 residues. The CDR3 coding sequence is TGCGCCAGCGGCACCGGGGGTAGTCCATCCTGGGAGACCCAGTACTTC. Translated, it gives CASGTGGSPSWETQYF.

The CDR3 DNA reads TGTGCCAGTAGTTCCAACACAGATACGCAGTATTTT. Residues: CASSSNTDTQYF. The chain combines TRBV19 with TRBJ2-3; D gene unclear. Trimming took off 5 bases at V and 2 bases at J, with 5 bases between the two ends. The CDR3 spans 12 residues. Germline-derived CDR1 and CDR2 are LNHDA and SQIVND (reference sequence).

This chain uses TRBV2 with TRBJ2-1, with D possibly being TRBD1 (6 bases). V lost 8 bases and J 10 bases, leaving 12 bases between the germline ends. Per germline, CDR1 SNHLY and CDR2 FYNNEI. The CDR3 is made up of 11 amino acids. CDR3 sequence (DNA): TGTGCCAGCGCACAGGGTAGGGAGCAGTTCTTC. Translated, it gives CASAQGREQFF.

The V call is TRBV5-6, the J call TRBJ1-1; no clear D gene. The ends were cut back, 4 bases at V and 8 bases at J, with 12 bases in the middle. Germline lookup yields CDR1 SGHDT and CDR2 YYEEEE. The CDR3 length is 12 residues. The CDR3 DNA follows: TGTGCCAGCAGCCTTTACACTGCCGAAGCTTTCTTT. It codes for CASSLYTAEAFF.

This clone was seen once. The rearrangement uses TRBV18 and TRBJ2-2, with D uncertain. Trimming shortened V by 2 bases and J by 1 base, and 5 bases separated the two germline ends. Per germline, CDR1 KGHSH and CDR2 LQKENI. The CDR3 has 14 residues. The CDR3 protein is CASSPNKNTGELFF. For the CDR3, the DNA is TGTGCCAGCTCACCAAACAAGAACACCGGGGAGCTGTTTTTT.

V is TRBV7-8 and J is TRBJ1-1; D perhaps matches TRBD1 (6 bases). Germline lookup yields CDR1 SGHVS and CDR2 FQNEAQ. The ends were cut back, 2 bases at V and 0 bases at J, with 10 bases in the middle. This CDR3 contains 15 residues. DNA of the CDR3: TGTGCCAGCAGCTTAAGGCAGGGGATGAACACTGAAGCTTTCTTT. Amino acid sequence: CASSLRQGMNTEAFF. Looking up the rest from reference TRBV7-8 and TRBJ1-1 gives the full variable domain: GAGVSQSPRYKVAKRGQDVALRCDPISGHVSLFWYQQALGQGPEFLTYFQNEAQLDKSGLPSDRFFAERPEGSVSTLKIQRTQQEDSAVYLCASSLRQGMNTEAFFGQGTRLTVV.

The genes are TRBV5-1 and TRBJ2-7; tentative D call: TRBD2 (5 bases). V was cut by 0 bases and J by 0 bases, with 10 bases left in between. The CDR3 extends over 15 amino acids. Germline V gives CDR1 SGHRS, CDR2 YFSETQ. The CDR3 loop is CASSLGRESSYEQYF. The CDR3 DNA sequence: TGCGCCAGCAGCTTGGGTAGGGAGAGCTCCTACGAGCAGTACTTC.

This clone was seen only once. V gene TRBV28 combines with J gene TRBJ2-2, with TRBD2 identical over 10 bases. Trimming cost V 6 bases and J 6 bases; bases outside gene matches: 10. CDR1 MDHEN and CDR2 SYDVKM come from the germline V gene. The CDR3 covers 16 residues. For the CDR3, the DNA is TGTGCCAGCAGAAAGTTCGCTAGCGGGAGAGCCGGGGAGCTGTTTTTT. It translates to CASRKFASGRAGELFF.

The CDR3 loop is CASRPAGGDTGELFF. CDR3 DNA: TGTGCCAGCCGACCGGCCGGCGGGGACACCGGGGAGCTGTTTTTT. This chain joins TRBV2 and TRBJ2-2; maybe TRBD2 (6 bases). CDR1 and CDR2 (germline): SNHLY, FYNNEI. V dropped 8 bases and J dropped 3 bases, with 16 bases sitting between them. The CDR3 is made up of 15 amino acids.

This clone was observed a single time. The genes are TRBV27 and TRBJ2-3; no firm D call. Germline V gives CDR1 MNHEY, CDR2 SMNVEV (reference sequence). The CDR3 runs to 11 residues. The V gene lost 3 bases and the J gene lost 7 bases, with 5 bases spanning the gap. CDR3 DNA: TGTGCCAGCAGTTTTCTTAATACGCAGTATTTT. This gives the protein CASSFLNTQYF.

The chain joins TRBV28 to TRBJ2-3, with 10 bases identical to TRBD2. With 1 base clipped from V and 6 bases from J, the junction kept 7 bases outside the gene matches. There are 16 residues in the CDR3. Germline CDR1 is MDHEN and CDR2 is SYDVKM. CDR3 in DNA: TGTGCCAGCAGTTTATCCCCTAGCGGGAGTCGTGATACGCAGTATTTT. Residues: CASSLSPSGSRDTQYF.